Below, one TCR beta chain is given with its context. Its antigen is not identified. These data originate in a study of cytomegalovirus exposure and HLA in healthy donors. Study-wide results and limits: Presence/absence comparisons presumed near-even sequencing depth among donors. Altogether, more than 150 TCR beta chains were recorded as cytomegalovirus-associated.

V was pared by 3 bases and J by 1 base, with 3 bases of the junction left unmatched. Germline CDR1 reads MNHEY; CDR2 reads SMNVEV (reference sequence). The CDR3 sequence is 16 residues long. In the PCR, 60 Vbeta and 13 Jbeta primers were used. The data were produced by immunoSEQ multiplex PCR, yet TCRdb's version contains in-frame clones alone and is incomplete. Of about 94,000 clones in the sample, approximately 80% were seen once. The TCR originated in a human donor in good health. The material sequenced was PBMCs. The chain combines TRBV27 with TRBJ2-2, with 9 positions matching TRBD1. CDR3 coding DNA: TGTGCCAGCAGTTTGCAGACAGGGGGGAACACCGGGGAGCTGTTTTTT. Its protein product is CASSLQTGGNTGELFF.